These T cell receptor beta chains were read from a single sample in a study of vaccination and CD4 T cells after COVID-19. TCRdb re-called the PCR reads with MiXCR, one entry per CDR3 protein. The sample lists fewer than 9,500 distinct CDR3 sequences, 40% to 50% occurring once. No antigen is known for these receptors. The sequenced material came from CD4+ T cells from blood, cultured in vitro. Receptor source: a human donor in good health. Each CDR3 is given with its conserved first and last residue. A D gene is named only where the DNA matches it firmly. A clone size is listed for some rows: how often the clone was seen (once, few, many), or a class if it is expanded.

J gene | clone size | V gene | D gene | CDR3 protein | CDR3 DNA
TRBJ1-1 | few | TRBV25-1 | . | CASSERRSGEAFF | TGTGCCAGCAGTGAACGCCGGTCCGGTGAAGCTTTCTTT
TRBJ2-7 | . | TRBV6-1 | . | CASSNYDEQYF | TGTGCCAGCAGTAATTACGACGAGCAGTACTTC
TRBJ2-1 | . | TRBV10-1 | . | CASSARPTTEQFF | TGCGCCAGCAGTGCCCGGCCGACGACTGAGCAGTTCTTC
TRBJ2-3 | . | TRBV6-4 | TRBD2 | CASKPSGTTDTQYF | TGTGCCAGCAAGCCTAGCGGCACCACAGATACGCAGTATTTT
TRBJ2-7 | . | TRBV20-1 | TRBD2 | CSAMSGLAGGPYEQYF | TGCAGTGCTATGTCAGGACTAGCGGGAGGTCCATACGAGCAGTACTTC
TRBJ1-1 | few | TRBV6-2/TRBV6-3 | TRBD1 | CASSYLTGQGSQNTEAFF | TGTGCCAGCAGTTACCTCACGGGACAGGGGTCCCAGAACACTGAAGCTTTCTTT
TRBJ1-4 | few | TRBV7-2 | TRBD1 | CASSGRTGNEKLFF | TGTGCCAGCAGCGGAAGGACAGGGAATGAAAAACTGTTTTTT
TRBJ2-7 | . | TRBV6-1 | TRBD1 | CASSQGGQGVNEQYF | TGTGCCAGCAGCCAAGGTGGACAGGGGGTAAACGAGCAGTACTTC
TRBJ2-7 | few | TRBV7-2 | . | CASSLGVTLTYEQYF | TGTGCCAGCAGCTTAGGAGTCACCCTGACCTACGAGCAGTACTTC
TRBJ1-4 | few | TRBV7-6 | . | CASSLDGSGRVNEKLFF | TGTGCCAGCAGCTTAGACGGATCGGGCAGGGTCAATGAAAAACTGTTTTTT